The source of this T cell receptor (beta chain) is a study of blood T cell repertoires in COVID-19. Profiled with immunoSEQ multiplex PCR; TCRdb holds only in-frame clones, not every one. This table has approximately 450,000 clones, around 90% appearing once. Germline CDR1 and CDR2: KGHSH and LQKENI. The CDR3 sequence is 16 residues long. Trimming stripped 2 bases from V and 0 bases from J, with 13 bases between. Participant ages covered roughly 18 to 89 years across 24 US areas. The chain combines TRBV18 with TRBJ1-1; a weak D match, TRBD1 (6 bases). Sequenced: PBMCs or T cells enriched from blood (not recorded which). The TCR originated in a woman younger than 30 with acute COVID-19. CDR3 sequence (DNA): TGTGCCAGCTCACCAGGGTCAGGACAGCTGAACACTGAAGCTTTCTTT. This sequence encodes CASSPGSGQLNTEAFF.